This T cell receptor (beta chain) comes out of a study of T cells in women clearing cervical HPV infection. The wider study: Case blood drawn at lesion detection; control blood after infection cleared. General study results and limits: Repertoire richness, not evenness, was significantly elevated in CIN3+ cases versus controls.

Germline V gives CDR1 SGHRS, CDR2 YFSETQ. This CDR3 is built from 15 residues. Sequencing was performed with immunoSEQ multiplex PCR; in TCRdb, only in-frame clones are kept and a portion is missing. The sample table sets out 30,000 to 45,000 clones. Note on this clone: Antigen unknown. The read ends 3 residues shy of where the CDR3 ends; the end is completed using the germline J gene.

The specimen was blood buffy coat. This chain uses TRBV5-1 with TRBJ2-2; D perhaps matches TRBD2 (6 bases). The receptor was derived from a woman between 18 and 70 years old with a cervical HPV16 infection that either progressed to CIN3+ or cleared (not recorded which). The CDR3 is CASSVSMGGFSPLFF. The covered CDR3 bases are TGCGCCAGCAGCGTATCCATGGGGGGTTTTTCACCG.